The 5 T cell receptor beta chains presented below share a single source sample, sequenced in a study of T cells after yellow fever vaccination (dated 2019 in TCRdb). The sample's treatment or condition label, decoded: live attenuated yellow fever vaccine strain. Library generation was performed with 5' RACE. Data came from an Illumina HiSeq 2500. In-frame beta chains were kept once TCRdb had trimmed the public reads at Q25 with fastp and called clones with MiXCR. Rows are unified per CDR3 protein, each entry keeping the most common DNA and genes. Counted in this sample were a few hundred thousand distinct CDR3 sequences; roughly 6.8% of them appeared once. Clones ranked in the top ten supply around 17% of the sample. Sequenced material: PBMCs, taken roughly 45 days after the first yellow fever vaccination. These receptors were obtained from a man between 18 and 35 years old who received the YFV17D yellow fever vaccine.

CDR3 sequence: CASTQHIPSVAGADTQYF. CDR3 sequence (DNA): TGTGCCAGCACCCAGCATATTCCGTCGGTAGCGGGCGCAGATACGCAGTATTTT. This chain uses TRBV3-1 with TRBJ2-3, with TRBD2 identical over 7 bases. Per the germline V gene, CDR1 is LGHDT and CDR2 is YNNKEL (reference sequence). J gave up 4 bases and V 7 bases, and 20 bases lay outside the gene matches. The CDR3 consists of 18 residues.

This clonotype has ten or more counts. This chain connects TRBV4-3 to TRBJ2-2; 9 bases map to TRBD1. Germline V gene data show CDR1 as LGHNA and CDR2 as YSLEER. V gave up 6 bases and J gave up 3 bases; unmatched junction bases: 5. This CDR3 is 15 amino acids long. Here the CDR3 DNA reads TGCGCCAGCAGTACCGGGACAGGGTACACCGGGGAGCTGTTTTTT. Translated: CASSTGTGYTGELFF.

Comment on this clonotype: An end of the junction differs from the germline gene, which may be a read error. CDR3 loop: CACSEITGSETQYF. The CDR3 bases are TGCGCCTGCAGTGAAATCACAGGGAGTGAGACCCAGTACTTC. V and J are TRBV10-2 and TRBJ2-5; maybe TRBD1 (6 bases). From germline, CDR1 is WSHSY and CDR2 SAAADI. The CDR3 totals 14 residues.

This clonotype was picked up a small number of times. The genes are TRBV29-1 and TRBJ2-5, with a weak D call TRBD1 (5 bases). Germline V gives CDR1 SQVTM, CDR2 ANQGSEA. Deletions cut 3 bases from V and 1 base from J, with 12 bases between. The CDR3 covers 14 residues. The CDR3 DNA sequence: TGCAGCGTTGAGAGGATAGGGGTCCAAGAGACCCAGTACTTC. It codes for CSVERIGVQETQYF. Using reference TRBV29-1 and TRBJ2-5 for the parts outside the CDR3, the full variable domain is SAVISQKPSRDICQRGTSLTIQCQVDSQVTMMFWYRQQPGQSLTLIATANQGSEATYESGFVIDKFPISRPNLTFSTLTVSNMSPEDSSIYLCSVERIGVQETQYFGPGTRLLVL.

This clonotype was counted only a few times. This chain uses TRBV7-8 with TRBJ1-2; D may be TRBD1 (6 bases). V lost 4 bases and J 4 bases, leaving 13 bases between the germline ends. CDR3 length equals 14 residues. Germline V gives CDR1 SGHVS, CDR2 FQNEAQ. In DNA form, the CDR3 reads TGTGCCAGCAGCTCCCGGACAGACCTCTATGGCTACACCTTC. It is translated as CASSSRTDLYGYTF.